Presented here are 26 T cell receptor beta chains from one specimen sequenced in a study of regulatory T cells in long-lasting Graves disease. Described time point: newly diagnosed GD, antithyroid drugs for less than 3 months. The TCR library used RNA extracted from PBMCs. Researchers made TCR beta libraries by using iRepertoire HTBI primers and running Arm-PCR on CDR3 regions. TCRdb analysed the multiplex PCR reads with MiXCR anew, one entry per CDR3 protein. The sample includes some 400,000 distinct CDR3 sequences, 15% of them seen just once. This same sample was also part of a study on T cells in Graves' hyperthyroidism and ophthalmopathy.

The sequencing here drew on peripheral blood mononuclear cells (PBMCs), taken at new diagnosis, from a patient treated with antithyroid drugs. These receptors all stem from a woman in her thirties with Graves disease.

This clonotype was counted many times. V gene TRBV2 combines with J gene TRBJ1-5, with D possibly matching TRBD1 (5 bases). Germline-derived CDR1 and CDR2 are SNHLY and FYNNEI. The CDR3 covers 14 residues. V gave up 9 bases and J gave up 0 bases, with 12 bases separating them. The CDR3 DNA sequence: TGTGCCAGGGGGGGGAGAAATAGCAATCAGCCCCAGCATTTT. Protein product: CARGGRNSNQPQHF.

There are many counts of this clonotype. The chain joins TRBV12-3 or TRBV12-4 to TRBJ2-1; either TRBD1 or TRBD2 may fit D (5 bases each). With 5 bases removed from V and 12 bases from J, the gap between germline ends came to 17 bases. The CDR3 contains 13 residues. The CDR3 nucleotides are TGTGCCAGCAGTCCCGGTTGGGGGAAGGGGCAGTTCTTC. This sequence encodes CASSPGWGKGQFF.

The gene calls are TRBV6-1 and TRBJ2-3; perhaps TRBD1 as D (6 bases). V was pared by 5 bases and J by 0 bases, with 12 bases between. The CDR3 loop spans 15 amino acids. Germline-derived CDR1 and CDR2 are MNHNS and SASEGT. The CDR3, as DNA: TGTGCCAGCAGTCCGGGGACAACTAGCACAGATACGCAGTATTTT. Translation gives CASSPGTTSTDTQYF.

There are many counts of this clonotype. This chain links TRBV5-1 with TRBJ2-2; either TRBD1 or TRBD2 may fit D (5 bases each). CDR1 is SGHRS and CDR2 is YFSETQ in the germline V gene. CDR3 size: 14 residues. Trimming cost V 6 bases and J 0 bases, with 9 bases left between them. Here the CDR3 DNA reads TGCGCCAGCATCGAGGGACCGAACACCGGGGAGCTGTTTTTT. Its protein product is CASIEGPNTGELFF.

The chain couples TRBV7-3 to TRBJ2-2, with 7 bases identical to TRBD1. This CDR3 is built from 15 residues. V lost 5 bases, J lost 1 base, and 4 bases stayed unmatched. The V gene's germline CDR1 is SGHTA and CDR2 FQGTGA. The CDR3 is CASSIRTGNTGELFF. The CDR3 nucleotides read TGTGCCAGCAGCATCCGGACAGGGAACACCGGGGAGCTGTTTTTT. The full variable domain, with the rest looked up from reference TRBV7-3 and TRBJ2-2, is GAGVSQTPSNKVTEKGKYVELRCDPISGHTALYWYRQSLGQGPEFLIYFQGTGAADDSGLPNDRFFAVRPEGSVSTLKIQRTERGDSAVYLCASSIRTGNTGELFFGEGSRLTVL.

A word on this clonotype: This may be a read error: a much more frequent sequence differs by one nucleotide. The CDR3 end shows no conserved phenylalanine or tryptophan, and so a read error is likely. This chain's CDR3 is CSARDPEREGTDTQYC. For the CDR3, the DNA is TGCAGTGCTAGAGATCCCGAGCGGGAGGGCACAGATACGCAGTATTGT. The gene calls are TRBV20-1 and TRBJ2-3; TRBD2 aligns across 9 bases. The CDR3 totals 16 residues. Looked up from germline, CDR1 is DFQATT and CDR2 is SNEGSKA (reference sequence). Trimming at V came to 0 bases and at J to 1 base, leaving 5 bases not matched to a gene.

This clonotype was detected many times. The chain joins TRBV11-2 to TRBJ1-3; no reliable D call. The V gene's germline CDR1 is SGHAT and CDR2 FQNNGV. This CDR3 is 15 amino acids long. V lost 1 base and J 2 bases, leaving 9 bases between the germline ends. The CDR3, as DNA: TGTGCCAGCAGCTTAGGGGTCGGGACTGGAAACACCATATATTTT. Protein product: CASSLGVGTGNTIYF.

In regard to this clonotype: A much larger clone sits a single nucleotide away, making a read error possible. V and J are TRBV28 and TRBJ1-4, with D uncertain. Between the trimmed V and J ends, which lost 7 bases and 8 bases, there was a span of 14 bases. Germline V gives CDR1 MDHEN, CDR2 SYDVKM. This CDR3 has 13 residues. The CDR3 region has the DNA TGTGCCAGCAATCCCGGGCAGCACGAAAAACTGTTTTTT. The encoded protein is CASNPGQHEKLFF.

Of note for this clonotype: Since a much larger clone is just one base distant, this may be a read error. V is TRBV19 and J is TRBJ2-7, with D perhaps TRBD1 (6 bases). CDR1 and CDR2 (germline): LNHDA, SQIVND (reference sequence). V lost 6 bases, J lost 5 bases, and 17 bases lay in between. This CDR3 is 14 amino acids long. The CDR3 spells CASSFRDNSHEQYF. DNA of the CDR3: TGTGCCAGTAGCTTCCGGGACAATTCCCACGAGCAGTACTTC.

This clonotype has a handful of counts. The chain carries TRBV19 and TRBJ2-1; 9 bases agree with TRBD1. Germline V lookup: CDR1 LNHDA, CDR2 SQIVND (reference sequence). The CDR3 runs 15 residues. The J segment lost 2 bases and the V segment lost 5 bases, leaving 4 bases of the junction unmatched. The CDR3 bases are TGTGCCAGTAGTCGCCGGACAGGGGCCTACAATGAGCAGTTCTTC. The encoded protein is CASSRRTGAYNEQFF. Filled out from reference TRBV19 and TRBJ2-1, the complete variable domain reads DGGITQSPKYLFRKEGQNVTLSCEQNLNHDAMYWYRQDPGQGLRLIYYSQIVNDFQKGDIAEGYSVSREKKESFPLTVTSAQKNPTAFYLCASSRRTGAYNEQFFGPGTRLTVL.

This clonotype occurred many times. The V and J genes are TRBV3-1 and TRBJ2-2; TRBD1 matches 8 bases. CDR3 length: 15 residues. The V gene's germline CDR1 is LGHDT and CDR2 YNNKEL (reference sequence). V was pared by 3 bases and J by 4 bases, with 4 bases of the junction left unmatched. The CDR3 loop is CASSQVGQGTGELFF. CDR3 DNA: TGTGCCAGCAGCCAGGTTGGACAGGGCACCGGGGAGCTGTTTTTT.

At least ten counts were recorded for this clonotype. The chain links TRBV3-1 to TRBJ2-5; TRBD2 agrees at 14 bases. V shed 2 bases, J shed 5 bases, and the junction held 7 bases outside the gene matches. This CDR3 is built from 17 residues. Germline CDR1 is LGHDT and CDR2 is YNNKEL (reference sequence). The CDR3 loop is CASSQSGLAGARETQYF. The CDR3 nucleotides are TGTGCCAGCAGCCAATCGGGACTAGCGGGAGCACGCGAGACCCAGTACTTC.

A few counts support this clonotype. The genes are TRBV28 and TRBJ1-3, with unresolved D. Trimming took 3 bases from V and 4 from J, leaving 1 base between them. The CDR3 is made up of 11 amino acids. The germline V gene has CDR1 MDHEN and CDR2 SYDVKM. CDR3: CASSFGNTIYF. DNA for the CDR3: TGTGCCAGCAGTTTCGGAAACACCATATATTTT.

In its sample, this clonotype was seen many times. V usage is TRBV6-1 and J usage is TRBJ1-1, with D unresolved. Per germline, CDR1 MNHNS and CDR2 SASEGT. V was shortened by 7 bases and J by 1 base, with 10 bases between the two germline ends. This CDR3 is 13 amino acids long. CDR3 sequence reads: CASTLTGNTEAFF. The CDR3 DNA follows: TGTGCCAGCACTCTGACGGGGAACACTGAAGCTTTCTTT.

The genes are TRBV6-1 and TRBJ2-7; D possibly corresponds to TRBD2 (7 bases). The V and J ends lost 7 bases and 6 bases respectively, with 16 bases between them. The CDR3 spans 13 residues. In germline, CDR1 is MNHNS, CDR2 SASEGT. Here the CDR3 DNA reads TGTGCCAGCACCCCGCGGGGGCTGGGCGAGCAGTACTTC. The encoded protein is CASTPRGLGEQYF.

This clonotype was counted at least ten times. The chain carries TRBV13 and TRBJ2-7; D not certain. The germline V gene encodes CDR1 PRHDT and CDR2 FYEKMQ (reference sequence). Trimming removed 3 bases at V and 4 bases at J, with 10 bases between. The CDR3 has 13 amino acids. The CDR3 DNA sequence: TGTGCCAGCAGCTTGAGGACGAAGTACGAGCAGTACTTC. Translating it yields CASSLRTKYEQYF.

This clonotype showed up many times. This chain links TRBV27 with TRBJ2-1; D tentatively reads TRBD1 or TRBD2 (7 bases each). Germline V gene lookup returns CDR1 MNHEY and CDR2 SMNVEV (reference sequence). This CDR3 has 19 amino acids. Trimming took 4 bases from V and 5 from J, leaving 27 bases between them. Here the CDR3 reads CASSSHPLRLARGDNEQFF. The CDR3 region has the DNA TGTGCCAGCAGTTCCCACCCCCTTCGACTAGCCAGGGGGGACAATGAGCAGTTCTTC.

This clonotype was seen many times. This chain uses TRBV5-1 with TRBJ2-1; 7 nucleotides align to TRBD1. Germline V gene data show CDR1 as SGHRS and CDR2 as YFSETQ. The J segment lost 7 bases and the V segment lost 2 bases, leaving 9 bases of the junction unmatched. CDR3 length: 15 amino acids. The CDR3 region has the DNA TGCGCCAGCAGCTTACCGGGACAGACGGGGAATGAGCAGTTCTTC. Its translation: CASSLPGQTGNEQFF.

The sample holds many counts of this clonotype. CDR3 region: CASRPSGSTDTQYF. The CDR3 nucleotides read TGTGCCAGCAGACCTAGCGGGAGCACAGATACGCAGTATTTT. The genes are TRBV7-9 and TRBJ2-3; 8 nucleotides line up with TRBD2. CDR1 and CDR2 from the germline V gene are SEHNR and FQNEAQ (reference sequence). The CDR3 runs 14 residues. After removal of 6 bases from V and 0 bases from J, the junction contained 2 bases not matched to a gene.

To note about this clonotype: This could be a read error, since a much larger clone is one nucleotide away. In DNA, the CDR3 is TGTGCCAGCAGGTTTAGTTTGGCGACTGAAGCTTTCTTT. Translated: CASRFSLATEAFF. The J gene is TRBJ1-1, the V gene TRBV12-3 or TRBV12-4; no clear D gene. The CDR3 length is 13 residues. V was shortened by 6 bases and J by 5 bases, with 13 bases between the two germline ends.

This clonotype was found many times. The chain employs TRBV7-8 and TRBJ1-1, with 9 bases matching TRBD1. The CDR3 extends over 17 amino acids. V dropped 5 bases and J dropped 4; count of bases not matched to a gene: 14. The germline CDR1 and CDR2 sequences are SGHVS and FQNEAQ. The chain's CDR3 is CASSPRPGTGLGTEAFF. CDR3 sequence (DNA): TGTGCCAGCAGCCCCCGTCCCGGGACAGGGCTCGGCACTGAAGCTTTCTTT. The full variable domain, completed using reference TRBV7-8 and TRBJ1-1, is GAGVSQSPRYKVAKRGQDVALRCDPISGHVSLFWYQQALGQGPEFLTYFQNEAQLDKSGLPSDRFFAERPEGSVSTLKIQRTQQEDSAVYLCASSPRPGTGLGTEAFFGQGTRLTVV.

About this clonotype: A far more abundant clone sits one base away, making this likely a read error. The gene calls are TRBV30 and TRBJ2-5, with unresolved D. V was pared by 5 bases and J by 11 bases, with 15 bases between. From germline, CDR1 is GTSNPN and CDR2 SVGIG (reference sequence). The CDR3 covers 11 residues. The CDR3 sequence is CAWLGYNEQYF. The CDR3 coding sequence is TGTGCCTGGCTCGGCTACAATGAGCAGTACTTC.

V and J are TRBV30 and TRBJ1-2; D unresolved. V shed 2 bases and J shed 8 bases, with 12 bases lying between them. Germline V gene lookup returns CDR1 GTSNPN and CDR2 SVGIG (reference sequence). This CDR3 contains 12 residues. CDR3 loop: CAWSRPREGYTF. The CDR3 DNA sequence: TGTGCCTGGAGTAGGCCAAGGGAGGGCTACACCTTC.

In this sample, this clonotype turned up many times. The gene calls are TRBV29-1 and TRBJ1-1; D not certain. The CDR3 length is 12 residues. V gave up 4 bases and J gave up 1 base, with 7 bases separating them. Germline CDR1 SQVTM, CDR2 ANQGSEA. The CDR3 here is CSVVVWNTEAFF. For the CDR3, the DNA is TGCAGCGTTGTAGTGTGGAACACTGAAGCTTTCTTT.

This clonotype has a count of ten or more. The chain employs TRBV18 and TRBJ2-7; no definite D call. V gave up 3 bases and J gave up 0 bases, with 9 bases separating them. Germline CDR1 is KGHSH and CDR2 is LQKENI. The CDR3 consists of 14 residues. The CDR3 region has the DNA TGTGCCAGCTCACCGTTGGTCAGCTCCTACGAGCAGTACTTC. Residues: CASSPLVSSYEQYF.

This clonotype was detected only a few times. V gene TRBV29-1 combines with J gene TRBJ2-3; 7 bases map to TRBD1. The ends lost 6 bases at V and 0 bases at J; junction bases unmatched: 6. The CDR3 is made up of 14 amino acids. In germline, CDR1 is SQVTM, CDR2 ANQGSEA. CDR3 nucleotides: TGCAGCGTGACAGGGCTATCTAGCACAGATACGCAGTATTTT. It yields the protein CSVTGLSSTDTQYF.